The sequence of this TCR beta chain was determined in a study of T cell changes during pregnancy in multiple sclerosis. TCRdb's table, derived via immunoSEQ multiplex PCR, lists solely in-frame clones and lacks some. Found here are around 63,000 clones, roughly 91% of them singletons; the top ten hold 2.2%. This CDR3 has 12 residues. Germline values: CDR1 MNHNS, CDR2 SASEGT. V lost 6 bases, J lost 6 bases, and 9 bases lay in between. The chain couples TRBV6-1 to TRBJ2-1; perhaps TRBD1 as D (6 bases). The starting material was peripheral blood, obtained in the third trimester of pregnancy. The clonotype was recovered from a female donor in good health, enrolled as a control in a pregnancy study. The CDR3: CASSDRTNEQFF. As DNA, the CDR3 is TGTGCCAGCAGCGACAGGACCAATGAGCAGTTCTTC.